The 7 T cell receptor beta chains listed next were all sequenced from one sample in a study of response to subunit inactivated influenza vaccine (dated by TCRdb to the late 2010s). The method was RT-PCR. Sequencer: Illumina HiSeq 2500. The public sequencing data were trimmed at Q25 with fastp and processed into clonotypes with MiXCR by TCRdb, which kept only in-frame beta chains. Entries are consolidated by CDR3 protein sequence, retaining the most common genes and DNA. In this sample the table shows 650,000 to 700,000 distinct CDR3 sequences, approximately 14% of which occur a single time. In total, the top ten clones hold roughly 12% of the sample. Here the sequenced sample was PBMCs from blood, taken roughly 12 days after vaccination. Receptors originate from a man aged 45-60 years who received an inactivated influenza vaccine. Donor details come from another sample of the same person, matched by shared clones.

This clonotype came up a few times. The CDR3 DNA follows: TGTGCCAGCAGCTTAGCAGGGTCTAGCGGGGGCCCAGATACGCAGTATTTT. Its protein product is CASSLAGSSGGPDTQYF. This chain uses TRBV7-9 with TRBJ2-3, with 10 bases aligning to TRBD2. Germline values: CDR1 SEHNR, CDR2 FQNEAQ (reference sequence). V lost 0 bases, J lost 4 bases, and 7 bases stayed unmatched. The CDR3 totals 17 residues.

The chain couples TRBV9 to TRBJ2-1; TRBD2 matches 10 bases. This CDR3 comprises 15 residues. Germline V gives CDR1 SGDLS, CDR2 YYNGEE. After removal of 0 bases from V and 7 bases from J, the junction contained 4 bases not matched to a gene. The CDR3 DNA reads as TGTGCCAGCAGCGTAGAGTGGACTAGCGGAAATGAGCAGTTCTTC. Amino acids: CASSVEWTSGNEQFF.

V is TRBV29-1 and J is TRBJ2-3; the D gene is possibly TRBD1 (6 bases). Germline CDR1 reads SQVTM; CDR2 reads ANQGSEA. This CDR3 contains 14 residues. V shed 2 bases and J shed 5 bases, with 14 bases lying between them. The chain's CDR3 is CSVEKGTRGDTQYF. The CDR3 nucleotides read TGCAGCGTTGAAAAAGGGACCAGGGGAGATACGCAGTATTTT.

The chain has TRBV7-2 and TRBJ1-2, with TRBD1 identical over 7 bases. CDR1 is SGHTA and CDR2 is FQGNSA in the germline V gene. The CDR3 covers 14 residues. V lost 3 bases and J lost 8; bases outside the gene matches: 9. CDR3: CASSFLQGSRGYTF. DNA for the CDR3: TGTGCCAGCAGCTTCTTACAGGGGTCGAGGGGCTACACCTTC.

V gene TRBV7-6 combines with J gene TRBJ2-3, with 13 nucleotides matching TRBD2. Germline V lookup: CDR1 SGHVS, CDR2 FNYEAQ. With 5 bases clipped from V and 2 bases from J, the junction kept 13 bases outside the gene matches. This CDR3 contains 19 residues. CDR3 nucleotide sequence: TGTGCCAGCAGCCGGCCCGGACTAGCGGGAGAGCAACCCACAGATACGCAGTATTTT. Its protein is CASSRPGLAGEQPTDTQYF. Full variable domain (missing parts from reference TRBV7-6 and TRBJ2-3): GAGVSQSPRYKVTKRGQDVALRCDPISGHVSLYWYRQALGQGPEFLTYFNYEAQQDKSGLPNDRFSAERPEGSISTLTIQRTEQRDSAMYRCASSRPGLAGEQPTDTQYFGPGTRLTVL.

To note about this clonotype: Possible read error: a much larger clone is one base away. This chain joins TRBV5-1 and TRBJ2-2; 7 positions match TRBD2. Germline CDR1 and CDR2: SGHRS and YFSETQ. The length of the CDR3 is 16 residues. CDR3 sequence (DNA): TGCGCCAGCAGCCCTCCGGGACTATTGAACACCTGGGAGCTGTTTTTT. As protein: CASSPPGLLNTWELFF.

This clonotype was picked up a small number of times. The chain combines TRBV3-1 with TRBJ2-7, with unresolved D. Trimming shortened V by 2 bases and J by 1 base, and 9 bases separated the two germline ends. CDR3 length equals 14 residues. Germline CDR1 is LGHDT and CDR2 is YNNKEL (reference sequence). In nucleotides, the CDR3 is TGTGCCAGCAGCCAAAGGAGTCAGTCCTACGAGCAGTACTTC. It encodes CASSQRSQSYEQYF.